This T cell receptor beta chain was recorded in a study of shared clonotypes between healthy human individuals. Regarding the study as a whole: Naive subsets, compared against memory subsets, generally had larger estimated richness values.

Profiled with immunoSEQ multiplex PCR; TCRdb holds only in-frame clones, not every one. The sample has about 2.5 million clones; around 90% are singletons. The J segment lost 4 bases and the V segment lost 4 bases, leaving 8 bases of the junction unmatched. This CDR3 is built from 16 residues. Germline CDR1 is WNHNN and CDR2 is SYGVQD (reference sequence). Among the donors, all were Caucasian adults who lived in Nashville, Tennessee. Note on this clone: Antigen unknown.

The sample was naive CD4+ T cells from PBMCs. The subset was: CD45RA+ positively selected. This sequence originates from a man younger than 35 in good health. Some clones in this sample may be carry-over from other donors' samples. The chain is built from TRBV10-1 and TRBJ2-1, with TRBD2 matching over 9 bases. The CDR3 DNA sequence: TGCGCCAGCAGTGGGCGAACTAGCGGGCTTTACAATGAGCAGTTCTTC. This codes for CASSGRTSGLYNEQFF.